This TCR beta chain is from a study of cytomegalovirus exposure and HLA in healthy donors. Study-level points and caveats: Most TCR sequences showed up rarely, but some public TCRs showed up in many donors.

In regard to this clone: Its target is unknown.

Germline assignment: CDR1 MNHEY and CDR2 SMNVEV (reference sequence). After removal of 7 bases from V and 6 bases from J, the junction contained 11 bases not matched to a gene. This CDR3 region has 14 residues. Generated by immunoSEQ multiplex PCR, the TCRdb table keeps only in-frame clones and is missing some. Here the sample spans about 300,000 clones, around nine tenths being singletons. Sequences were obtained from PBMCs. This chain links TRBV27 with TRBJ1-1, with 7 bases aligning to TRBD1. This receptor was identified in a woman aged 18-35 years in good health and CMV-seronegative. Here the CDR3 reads CASTANRDSSEAFF. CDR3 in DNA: TGTGCCAGCACCGCAAACCGGGACAGCTCTGAAGCTTTCTTT.